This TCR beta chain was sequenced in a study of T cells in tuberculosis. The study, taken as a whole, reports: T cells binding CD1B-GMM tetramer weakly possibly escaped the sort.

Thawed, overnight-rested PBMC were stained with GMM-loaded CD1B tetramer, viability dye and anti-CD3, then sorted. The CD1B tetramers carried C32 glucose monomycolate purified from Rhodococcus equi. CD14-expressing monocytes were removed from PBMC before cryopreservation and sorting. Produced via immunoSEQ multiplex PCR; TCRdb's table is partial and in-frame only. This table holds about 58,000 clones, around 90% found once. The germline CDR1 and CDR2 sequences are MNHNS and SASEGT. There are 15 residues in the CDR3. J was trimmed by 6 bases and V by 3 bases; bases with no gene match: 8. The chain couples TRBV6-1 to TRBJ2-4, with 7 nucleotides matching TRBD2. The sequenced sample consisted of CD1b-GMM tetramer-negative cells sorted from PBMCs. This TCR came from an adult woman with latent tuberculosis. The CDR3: CASSDGEGSRNIQYF. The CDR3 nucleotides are TGTGCCAGCAGTGATGGGGAGGGTTCCCGAAACATTCAGTACTTC.